The T cell receptor (beta chain) under discussion was sequenced for a study of PD-1 blockade in classical Hodgkin lymphoma. The CDR3 sequence is 17 residues long. The V and J ends lost 0 bases and 1 base respectively, with 14 bases between them. Germline assignment: CDR1 SGHRS and CDR2 YFSETQ. Time point denoted: cycle 4 day 1 (C4D1), after around six weeks of nivolumab. There was relapse after autologous stem cell transplantation in every patient, and there was variation in brentuximab vedotin exposure. Remarks on this clone: Its antigen is unidentified.

Produced via immunoSEQ multiplex PCR; TCRdb's table is partial and in-frame only. The sample contains approximately 90,000 clones, approximately 83% of which appear only once. Whole-study results and caveats: Patients newly diagnosed and complete responders had comparable baseline diversity.

The source material was peripheral blood mononuclear cells (PBMCs), sampled before the fourth cycle of nivolumab. This TCR came from a human donor with classical Hodgkin lymphoma. J is TRBJ2-1 and V is TRBV5-1; possibly TRBD2 for D (5 bases). CDR3 residues: CASSLELAGPSYNEQFF. The CDR3 DNA follows: TGCGCCAGCAGCTTGGAGCTTGCGGGCCCGTCCTACAATGAGCAGTTCTTC.